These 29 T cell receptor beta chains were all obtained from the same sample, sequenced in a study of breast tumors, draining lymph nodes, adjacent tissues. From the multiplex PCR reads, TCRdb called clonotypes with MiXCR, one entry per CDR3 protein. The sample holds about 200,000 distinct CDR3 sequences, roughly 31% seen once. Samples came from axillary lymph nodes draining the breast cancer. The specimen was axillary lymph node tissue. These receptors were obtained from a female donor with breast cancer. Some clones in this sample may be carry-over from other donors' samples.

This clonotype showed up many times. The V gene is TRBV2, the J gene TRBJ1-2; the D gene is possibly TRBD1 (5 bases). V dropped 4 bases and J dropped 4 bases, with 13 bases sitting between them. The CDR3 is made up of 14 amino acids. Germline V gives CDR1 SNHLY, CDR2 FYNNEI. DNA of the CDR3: TGTGCCAGCAGTGGGGAGGGTGGGGGCTATGGCTACACCTTC. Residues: CASSGEGGGYGYTF.

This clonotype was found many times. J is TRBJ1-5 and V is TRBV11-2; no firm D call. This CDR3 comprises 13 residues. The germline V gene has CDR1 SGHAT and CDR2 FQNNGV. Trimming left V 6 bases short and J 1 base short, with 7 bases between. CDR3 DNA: TGTGCCAGCAGTACACAGAGCAATCAGCCCCAGCATTTT. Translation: CASSTQSNQPQHF.

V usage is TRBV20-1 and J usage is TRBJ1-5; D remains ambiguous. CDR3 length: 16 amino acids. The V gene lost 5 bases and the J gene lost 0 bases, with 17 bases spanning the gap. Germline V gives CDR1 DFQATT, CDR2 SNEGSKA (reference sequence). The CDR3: CSARIRRPASNQPQHF. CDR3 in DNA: TGCAGTGCTCGTATCAGGCGTCCGGCTAGCAATCAGCCCCAGCATTTT.

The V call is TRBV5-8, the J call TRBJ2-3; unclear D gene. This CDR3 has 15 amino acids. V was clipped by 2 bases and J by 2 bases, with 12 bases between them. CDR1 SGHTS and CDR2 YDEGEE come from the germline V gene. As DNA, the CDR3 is TGTGCCAGCAGCTTCTTGGGGATGAACACAGATACGCAGTATTTT. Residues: CASSFLGMNTDTQYF.

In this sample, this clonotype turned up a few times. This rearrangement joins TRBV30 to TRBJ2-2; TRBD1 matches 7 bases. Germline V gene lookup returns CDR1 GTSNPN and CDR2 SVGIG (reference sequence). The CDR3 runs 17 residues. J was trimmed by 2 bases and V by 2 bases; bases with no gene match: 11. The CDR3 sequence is CAWSPAVGTVNTGELFF. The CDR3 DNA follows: TGTGCCTGGAGTCCCGCCGTCGGGACAGTAAACACCGGGGAGCTGTTTTTT.

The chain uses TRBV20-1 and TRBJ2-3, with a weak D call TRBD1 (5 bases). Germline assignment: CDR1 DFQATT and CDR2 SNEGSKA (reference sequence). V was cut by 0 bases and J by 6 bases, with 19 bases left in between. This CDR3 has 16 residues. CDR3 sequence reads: CSARDLPRAAYDTQYF. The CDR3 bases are TGCAGTGCTAGAGATCTCCCCAGGGCTGCATACGATACGCAGTATTTT.

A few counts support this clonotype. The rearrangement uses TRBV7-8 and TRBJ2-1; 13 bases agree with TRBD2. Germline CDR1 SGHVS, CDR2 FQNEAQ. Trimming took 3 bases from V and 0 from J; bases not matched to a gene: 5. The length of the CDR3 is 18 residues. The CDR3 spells CASSFRLAGGSSYNEQFF. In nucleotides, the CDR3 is TGTGCCAGCAGCTTCAGACTAGCGGGGGGCAGCTCCTACAATGAGCAGTTCTTC.

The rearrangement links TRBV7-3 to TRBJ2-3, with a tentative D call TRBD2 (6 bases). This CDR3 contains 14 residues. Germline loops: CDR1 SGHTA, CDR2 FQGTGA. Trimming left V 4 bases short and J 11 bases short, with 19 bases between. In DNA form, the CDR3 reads TGTGCCAGCAGCTACGGGGGAGCCTACAATGAGCAGTATTTT. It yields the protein CASSYGGAYNEQYF.

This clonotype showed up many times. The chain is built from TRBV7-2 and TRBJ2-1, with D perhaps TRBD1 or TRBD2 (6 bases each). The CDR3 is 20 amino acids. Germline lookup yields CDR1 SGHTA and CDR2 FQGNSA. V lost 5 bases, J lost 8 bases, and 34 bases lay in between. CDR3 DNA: TGTGCCAGCAGCCACGTTTCTGGCGGGACTGTATCCTATAGGGGGGATGAGCAGTTCTTC. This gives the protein CASSHVSGGTVSYRGDEQFF.

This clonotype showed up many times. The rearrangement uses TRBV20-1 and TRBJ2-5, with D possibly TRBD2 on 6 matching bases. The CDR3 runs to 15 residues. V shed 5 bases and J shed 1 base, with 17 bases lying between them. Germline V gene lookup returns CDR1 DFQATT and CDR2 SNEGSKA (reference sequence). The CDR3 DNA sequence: TGCAGTGCTCCTCCCCGGGGGAATCCCCAAGAGACCCAGTACTTC. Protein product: CSAPPRGNPQETQYF.

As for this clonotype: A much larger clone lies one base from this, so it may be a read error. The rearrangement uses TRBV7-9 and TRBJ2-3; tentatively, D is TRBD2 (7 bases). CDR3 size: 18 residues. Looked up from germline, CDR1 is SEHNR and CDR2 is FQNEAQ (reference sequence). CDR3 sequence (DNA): TGTGCCAGCAGCCCGAAAAGGGGCAGGGGCGGGAGCACACATACGCAGTATTTT. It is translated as CASSPKRGRGGSTHTQYF.

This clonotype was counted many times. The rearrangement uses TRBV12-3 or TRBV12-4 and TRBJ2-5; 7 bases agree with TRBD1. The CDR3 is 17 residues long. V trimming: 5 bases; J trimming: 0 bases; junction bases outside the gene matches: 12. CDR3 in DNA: TGTGCCAGCAGTACCTCGGGGTGGGGGACAGACCAAGAGACCCAGTACTTC. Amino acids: CASSTSGWGTDQETQYF.

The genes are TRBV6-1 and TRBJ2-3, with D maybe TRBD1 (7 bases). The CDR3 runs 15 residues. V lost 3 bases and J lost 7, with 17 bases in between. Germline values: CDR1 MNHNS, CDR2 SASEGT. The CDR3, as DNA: TGTGCCAGCAGTGATCAGGGGGGTAGCGCGAATACGCAGTATTTT. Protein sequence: CASSDQGGSANTQYF.

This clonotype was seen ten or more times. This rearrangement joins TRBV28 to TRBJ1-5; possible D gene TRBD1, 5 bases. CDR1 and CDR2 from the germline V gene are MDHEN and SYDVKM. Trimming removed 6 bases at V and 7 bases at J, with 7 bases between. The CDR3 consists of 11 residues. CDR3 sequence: CASSPGQPQHF. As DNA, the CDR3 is TGTGCCAGCAGCCCAGGGCAGCCCCAGCATTTT.

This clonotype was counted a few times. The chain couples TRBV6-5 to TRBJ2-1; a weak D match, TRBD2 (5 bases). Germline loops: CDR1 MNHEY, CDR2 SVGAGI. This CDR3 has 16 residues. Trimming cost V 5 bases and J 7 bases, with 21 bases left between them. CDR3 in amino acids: CASSHKSRSGENEQFF. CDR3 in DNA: TGTGCCAGCAGTCACAAAAGCCGCAGCGGCGAAAATGAGCAGTTCTTC.

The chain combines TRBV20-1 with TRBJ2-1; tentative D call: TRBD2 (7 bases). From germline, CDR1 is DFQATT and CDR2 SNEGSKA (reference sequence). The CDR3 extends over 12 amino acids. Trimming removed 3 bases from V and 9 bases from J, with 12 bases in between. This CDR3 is CSASGGPSEQFF. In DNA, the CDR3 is TGCAGTGCTAGCGGGGGGCCGAGTGAGCAGTTCTTC.

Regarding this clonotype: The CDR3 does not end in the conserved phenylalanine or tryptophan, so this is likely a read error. The CDR3 reads CASSQDRRFNEKLFL. The CDR3 DNA follows: TGCGCCAGCAGCCAAGATCGACGGTTCAATGAAAAACTGTTTCTT. V and J are TRBV4-1 and TRBJ1-4; D ambiguous. CDR1 is MGHRA and CDR2 is YSYEKL in the germline V gene. The V and J ends lost 0 bases and 5 bases respectively, with 10 bases between them. The CDR3 runs to 15 residues.

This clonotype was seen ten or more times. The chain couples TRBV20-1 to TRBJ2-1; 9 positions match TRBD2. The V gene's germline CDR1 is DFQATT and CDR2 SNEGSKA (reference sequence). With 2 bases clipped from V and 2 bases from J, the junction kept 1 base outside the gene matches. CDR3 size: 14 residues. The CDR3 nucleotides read TGCAGTGCTAGACTAGCGGGGACCTACAATGAGCAGTTCTTC. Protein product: CSARLAGTYNEQFF.

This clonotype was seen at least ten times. CDR3 region: CASTSVSGNTIYF. The CDR3 DNA reads TGTGCCAGCACCTCAGTTTCTGGAAACACCATATATTTT. The V gene is TRBV25-1, the J gene TRBJ1-3; D is uncertain. There are 13 residues in the CDR3. V gave up 7 bases and J gave up 1 base, with 8 bases separating them. Germline-derived CDR1 and CDR2 are MGHDK and SYGVNS.

As DNA, the CDR3 is TGCAGTGCTAGGAGGACAGGGTACAATGAGCAGTATTTT. This encodes CSARRTGYNEQYF. The chain combines TRBV20-1 with TRBJ2-3, with 8 bases matching TRBD1. The CDR3 loop spans 13 amino acids. CDR1 and CDR2 (germline): DFQATT, SNEGSKA (reference sequence). Unmatched junction bases numbered 10, after V lost 3 bases and J lost 11 bases.

Here the CDR3 DNA reads TGTGCCAGCACCCAAACCGACAGGAGCACAGATACGCAGTATTTT. Protein: CASTQTDRSTDTQYF. The rearrangement joins TRBV6-1 to TRBJ2-3, with TRBD1 as a possible D gene (6 bases). The V and J ends lost 7 bases and 0 bases respectively, with 14 bases between them. The CDR3 spans 15 residues. Per germline, CDR1 MNHNS and CDR2 SASEGT.

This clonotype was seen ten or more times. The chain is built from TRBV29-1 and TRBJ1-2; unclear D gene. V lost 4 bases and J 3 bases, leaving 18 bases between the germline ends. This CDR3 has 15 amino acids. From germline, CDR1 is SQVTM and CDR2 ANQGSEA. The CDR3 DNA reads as TGCAGCGTTGCTAGCACGGGAGGGTCGGACTATGGCTACACCTTC. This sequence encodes CSVASTGGSDYGYTF.

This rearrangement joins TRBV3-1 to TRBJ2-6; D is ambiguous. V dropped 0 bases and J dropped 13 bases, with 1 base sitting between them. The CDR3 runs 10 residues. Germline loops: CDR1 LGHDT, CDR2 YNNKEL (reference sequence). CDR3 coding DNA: TGTGCCAGCAGCCAAGAGGTCCTGACTTTC. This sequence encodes CASSQEVLTF.

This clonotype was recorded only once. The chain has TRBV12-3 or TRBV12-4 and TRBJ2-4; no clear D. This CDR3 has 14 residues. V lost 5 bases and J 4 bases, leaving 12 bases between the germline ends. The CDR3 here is CASSPRGRKNIQYF. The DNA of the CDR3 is TGTGCCAGCAGTCCCCGTGGTCGTAAAAACATTCAGTACTTC.

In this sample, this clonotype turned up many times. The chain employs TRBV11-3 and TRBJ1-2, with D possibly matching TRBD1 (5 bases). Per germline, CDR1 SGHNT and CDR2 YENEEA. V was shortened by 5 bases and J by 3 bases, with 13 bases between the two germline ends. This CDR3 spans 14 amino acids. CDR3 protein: CASSAGDGDYGYTF. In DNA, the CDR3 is TGTGCCAGCAGCGCGGGGGACGGTGACTATGGCTACACCTTC.

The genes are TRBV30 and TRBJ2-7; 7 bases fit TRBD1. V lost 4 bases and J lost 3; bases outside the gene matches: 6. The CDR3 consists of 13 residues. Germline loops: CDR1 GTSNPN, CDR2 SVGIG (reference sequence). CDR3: CAWTRGQVYEQYF. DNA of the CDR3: TGTGCCTGGACACGAGGACAGGTCTACGAGCAGTACTTC.

Here the CDR3 reads CASSLGGGPNTEHF. DNA of the CDR3: TGTGCCAGCAGCTTGGGGGGAGGGCCTAATACCGAGCATTTT. The rearrangement uses TRBV7-3 and TRBJ1-5, with D tentatively TRBD1 (5 bases). Looked up from germline, CDR1 is SGHTA and CDR2 is FQGTGA. This CDR3 has 14 residues. Trimming pared 3 bases from V and 14 bases from J, leaving 20 bases between.

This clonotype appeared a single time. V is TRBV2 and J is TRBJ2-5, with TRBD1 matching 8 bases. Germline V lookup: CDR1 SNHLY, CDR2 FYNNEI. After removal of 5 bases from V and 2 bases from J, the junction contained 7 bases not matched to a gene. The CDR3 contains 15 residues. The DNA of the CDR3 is TGTGCCAGCAGTCCGGACAGGGACAATCAAGAGACCCAGTACTTC. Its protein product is CASSPDRDNQETQYF.

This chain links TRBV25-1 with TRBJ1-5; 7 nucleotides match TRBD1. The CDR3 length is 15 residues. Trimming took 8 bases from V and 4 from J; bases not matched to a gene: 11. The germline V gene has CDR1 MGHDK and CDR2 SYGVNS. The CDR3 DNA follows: TGTGCCAGCGGGATGGGGACAGCGGGAAATCAGCCCCAGCATTTT. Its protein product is CASGMGTAGNQPQHF.